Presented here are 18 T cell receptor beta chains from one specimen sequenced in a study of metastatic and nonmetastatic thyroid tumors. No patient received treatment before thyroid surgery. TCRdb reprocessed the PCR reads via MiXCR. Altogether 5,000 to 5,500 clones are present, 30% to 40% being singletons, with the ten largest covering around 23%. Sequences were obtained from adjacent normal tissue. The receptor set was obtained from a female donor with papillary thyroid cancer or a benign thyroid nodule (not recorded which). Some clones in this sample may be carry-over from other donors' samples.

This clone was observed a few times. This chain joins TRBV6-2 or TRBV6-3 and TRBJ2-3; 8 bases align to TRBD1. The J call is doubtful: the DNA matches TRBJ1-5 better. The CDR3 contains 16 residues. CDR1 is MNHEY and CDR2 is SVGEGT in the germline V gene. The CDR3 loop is CASSYSPSTGADTQHF. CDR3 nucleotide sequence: TGTGCCAGCAGTTACTCACCATCGACAGGGGCAGATACGCAGCATTTT.

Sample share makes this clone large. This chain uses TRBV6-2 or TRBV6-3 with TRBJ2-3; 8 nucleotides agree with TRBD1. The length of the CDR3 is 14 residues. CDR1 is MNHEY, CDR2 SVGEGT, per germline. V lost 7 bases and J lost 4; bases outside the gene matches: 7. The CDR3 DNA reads TGTGCCAGCACCGACAGGGGTCGTTCAGATACGCAGTATTTT. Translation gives CASTDRGRSDTQYF.

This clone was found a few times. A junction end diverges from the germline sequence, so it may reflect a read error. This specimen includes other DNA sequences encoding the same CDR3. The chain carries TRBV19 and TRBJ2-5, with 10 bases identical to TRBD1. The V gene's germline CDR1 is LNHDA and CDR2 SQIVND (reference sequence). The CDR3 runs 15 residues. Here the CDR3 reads CASSNRDRGQETQYF. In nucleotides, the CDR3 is TGTGCTAGTAGTAACCGGGACAGGGGACAGGAGACCCAGTACTTC.

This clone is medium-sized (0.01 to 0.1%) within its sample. Here the CDR3 DNA reads TGCGCCAGCAGCCCCGGGACAGGGTCTGGGACCTACGAGCAGTACTTC. It specifies CASSPGTGSGTYEQYF. The V gene is TRBV4-1, the J gene TRBJ2-7; 9 nucleotides agree with TRBD1. Trimming cost V 4 bases and J 2 bases; bases outside gene matches: 9. This CDR3 has 16 residues. The germline V gene has CDR1 MGHRA and CDR2 YSYEKL.

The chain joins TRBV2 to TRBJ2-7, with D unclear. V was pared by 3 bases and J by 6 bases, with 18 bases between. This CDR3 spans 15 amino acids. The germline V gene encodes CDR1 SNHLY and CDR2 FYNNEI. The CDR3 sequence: CASSDGRVLPGEQYF. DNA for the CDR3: TGTGCCAGCAGTGACGGAAGGGTCCTCCCGGGCGAGCAGTACTTC.

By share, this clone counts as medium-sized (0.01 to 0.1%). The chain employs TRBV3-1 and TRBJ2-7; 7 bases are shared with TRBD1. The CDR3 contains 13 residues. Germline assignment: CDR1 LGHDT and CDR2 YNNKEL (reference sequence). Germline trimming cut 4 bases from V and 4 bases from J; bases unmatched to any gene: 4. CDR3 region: CASSPGTVYEQYF. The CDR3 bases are TGTGCCAGCAGCCCCGGGACAGTGTACGAGCAGTACTTC.

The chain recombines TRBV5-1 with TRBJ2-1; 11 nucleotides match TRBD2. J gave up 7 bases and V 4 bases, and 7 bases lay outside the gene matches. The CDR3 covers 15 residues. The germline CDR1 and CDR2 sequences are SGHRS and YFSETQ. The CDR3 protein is CASSLGTSGSNEQFF. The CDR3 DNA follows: TGCGCCAGCAGCCTCGGGACTAGCGGAAGTAATGAGCAGTTCTTC.

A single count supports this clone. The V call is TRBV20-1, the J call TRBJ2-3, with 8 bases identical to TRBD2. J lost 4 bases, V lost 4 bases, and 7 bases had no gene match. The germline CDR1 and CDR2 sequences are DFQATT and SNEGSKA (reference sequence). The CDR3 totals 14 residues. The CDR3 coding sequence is TGCAGTGCTACGGGACTAGGGGAGGCAGATACGCAGTATTTT. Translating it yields CSATGLGEADTQYF.

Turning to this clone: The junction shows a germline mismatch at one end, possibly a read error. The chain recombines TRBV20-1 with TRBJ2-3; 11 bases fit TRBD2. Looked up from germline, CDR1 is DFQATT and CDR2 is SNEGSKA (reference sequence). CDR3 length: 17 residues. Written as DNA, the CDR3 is TGCAGTCCTAGAACCTCTGTACTAGCGGGGGAGGTAGATACGCAGTATTTT. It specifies CSPRTSVLAGEVDTQYF.

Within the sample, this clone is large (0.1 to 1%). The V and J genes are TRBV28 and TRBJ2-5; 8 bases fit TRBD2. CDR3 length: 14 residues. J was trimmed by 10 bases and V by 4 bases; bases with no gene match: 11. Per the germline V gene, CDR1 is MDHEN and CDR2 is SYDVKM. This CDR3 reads CASSYPGGGRGQYF. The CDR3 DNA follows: TGTGCCAGCAGTTACCCCGGGGGGGGACGGGGCCAGTACTTC.

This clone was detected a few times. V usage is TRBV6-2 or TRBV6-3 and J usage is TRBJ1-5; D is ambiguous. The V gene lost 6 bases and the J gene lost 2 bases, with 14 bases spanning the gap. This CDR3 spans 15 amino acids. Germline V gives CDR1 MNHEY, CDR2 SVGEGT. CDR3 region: CASSPGMGGNQPQHF. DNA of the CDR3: TGTGCCAGCAGCCCCGGTATGGGTGGCAATCAGCCCCAGCATTTT.

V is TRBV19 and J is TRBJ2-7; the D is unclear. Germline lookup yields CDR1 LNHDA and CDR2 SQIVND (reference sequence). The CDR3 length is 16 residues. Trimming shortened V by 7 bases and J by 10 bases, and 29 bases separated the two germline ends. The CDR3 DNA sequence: TGTGCCAGTATGAAGGGTCGGCCCAACAGCTCCTACTATCAGTACTTC. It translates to CASMKGRPNSSYYQYF.

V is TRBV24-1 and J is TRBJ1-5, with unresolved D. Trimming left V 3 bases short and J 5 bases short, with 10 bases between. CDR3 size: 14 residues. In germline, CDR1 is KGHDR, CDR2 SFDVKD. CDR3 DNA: TGTGCCACCAGTGATGCCTCGGGGTATCAGCCCCAGCATTTT. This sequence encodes CATSDASGYQPQHF.

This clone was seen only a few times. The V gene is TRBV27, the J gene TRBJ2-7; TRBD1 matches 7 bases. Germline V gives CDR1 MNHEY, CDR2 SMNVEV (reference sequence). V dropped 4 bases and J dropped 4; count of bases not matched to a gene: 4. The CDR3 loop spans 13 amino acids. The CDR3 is CASSSTGLYEQYF. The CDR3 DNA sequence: TGTGCCAGCAGTTCGACAGGGCTATACGAGCAGTACTTC.

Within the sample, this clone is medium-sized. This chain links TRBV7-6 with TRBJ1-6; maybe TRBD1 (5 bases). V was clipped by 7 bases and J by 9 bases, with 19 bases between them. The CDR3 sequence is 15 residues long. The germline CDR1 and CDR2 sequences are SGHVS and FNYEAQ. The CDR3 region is CASKKTGTLSSPLHF. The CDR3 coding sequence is TGTGCCAGCAAGAAGACCGGGACCCTTAGTTCACCCCTCCACTTT.

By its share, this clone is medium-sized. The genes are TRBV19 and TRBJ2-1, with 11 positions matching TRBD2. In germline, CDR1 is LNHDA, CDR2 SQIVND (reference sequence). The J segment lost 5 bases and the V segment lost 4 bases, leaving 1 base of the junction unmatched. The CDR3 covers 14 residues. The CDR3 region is CASSRLAGNNEQFF. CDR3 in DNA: TGTGCCAGTAGTAGACTAGCGGGGAACAATGAGCAGTTCTTC.

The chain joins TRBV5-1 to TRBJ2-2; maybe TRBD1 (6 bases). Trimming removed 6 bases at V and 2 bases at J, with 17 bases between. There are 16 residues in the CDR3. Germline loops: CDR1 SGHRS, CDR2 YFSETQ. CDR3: CASKLGAAANTGELFF. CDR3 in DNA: TGCGCCAGCAAGCTGGGGGCGGCGGCAAACACCGGGGAGCTGTTTTTT.

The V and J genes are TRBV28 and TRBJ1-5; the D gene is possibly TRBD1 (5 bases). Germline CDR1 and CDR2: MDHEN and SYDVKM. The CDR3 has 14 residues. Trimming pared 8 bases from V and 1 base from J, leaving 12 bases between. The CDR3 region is CASLPGASNQPQHF. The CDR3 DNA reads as TGTGCCAGCCTCCCCGGGGCGAGCAATCAGCCCCAGCATTTT.